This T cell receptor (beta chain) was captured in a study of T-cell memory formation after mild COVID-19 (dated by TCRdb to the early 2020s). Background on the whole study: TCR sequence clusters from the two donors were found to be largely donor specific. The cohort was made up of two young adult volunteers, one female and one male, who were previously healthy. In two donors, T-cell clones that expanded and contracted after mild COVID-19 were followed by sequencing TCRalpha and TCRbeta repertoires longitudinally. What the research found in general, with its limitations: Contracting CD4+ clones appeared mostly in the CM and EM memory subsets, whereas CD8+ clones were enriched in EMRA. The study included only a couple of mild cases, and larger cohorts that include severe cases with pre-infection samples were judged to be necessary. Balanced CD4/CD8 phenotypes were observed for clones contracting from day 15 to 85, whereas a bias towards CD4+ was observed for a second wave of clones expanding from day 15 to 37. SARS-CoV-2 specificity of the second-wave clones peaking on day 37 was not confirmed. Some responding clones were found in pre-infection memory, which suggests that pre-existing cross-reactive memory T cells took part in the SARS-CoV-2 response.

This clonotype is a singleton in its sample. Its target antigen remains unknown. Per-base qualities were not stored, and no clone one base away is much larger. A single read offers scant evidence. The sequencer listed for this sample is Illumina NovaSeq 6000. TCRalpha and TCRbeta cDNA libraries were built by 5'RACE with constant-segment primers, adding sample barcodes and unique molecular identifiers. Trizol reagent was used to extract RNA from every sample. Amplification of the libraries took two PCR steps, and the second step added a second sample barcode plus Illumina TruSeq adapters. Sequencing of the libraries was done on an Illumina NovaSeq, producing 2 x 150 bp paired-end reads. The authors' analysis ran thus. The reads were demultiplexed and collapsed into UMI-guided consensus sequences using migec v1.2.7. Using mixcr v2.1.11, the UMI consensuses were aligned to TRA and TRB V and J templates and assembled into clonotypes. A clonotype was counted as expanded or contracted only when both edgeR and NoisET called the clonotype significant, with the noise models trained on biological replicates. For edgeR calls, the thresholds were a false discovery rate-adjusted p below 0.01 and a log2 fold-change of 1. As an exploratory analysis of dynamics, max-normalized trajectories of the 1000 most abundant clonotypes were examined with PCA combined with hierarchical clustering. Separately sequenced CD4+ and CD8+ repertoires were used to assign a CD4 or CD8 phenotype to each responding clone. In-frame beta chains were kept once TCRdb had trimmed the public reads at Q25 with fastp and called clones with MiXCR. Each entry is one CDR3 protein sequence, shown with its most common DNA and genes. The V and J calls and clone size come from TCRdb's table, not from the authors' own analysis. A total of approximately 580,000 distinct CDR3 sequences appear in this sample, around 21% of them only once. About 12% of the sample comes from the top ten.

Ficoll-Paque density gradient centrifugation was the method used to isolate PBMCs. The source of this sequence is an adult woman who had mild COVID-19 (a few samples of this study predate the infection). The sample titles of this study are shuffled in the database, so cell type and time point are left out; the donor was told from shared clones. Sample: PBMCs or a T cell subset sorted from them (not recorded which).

The CDR3 in this case is CASSSQGQMDEQFF. Here is the DNA: TGCGCCAGCAGCTCGCAAGGACAGATGGATGAGCAGTTCTTC. The rearrangement joined TRBV5-1 to TRBJ2-1; TRBD1 could be the D gene, as 6 bases match. CDR1 and CDR2 were assigned from the germline V gene as SGHRS and YFSETQ. The CDR3 holds 14 amino acids from the cysteine to the phenylalanine. The only DNA kept is the CDR3, 42 bases in frame from the first base. The junction carries 15 bases between V and J, which are trimmed by 3 bases and 8 bases respectively.